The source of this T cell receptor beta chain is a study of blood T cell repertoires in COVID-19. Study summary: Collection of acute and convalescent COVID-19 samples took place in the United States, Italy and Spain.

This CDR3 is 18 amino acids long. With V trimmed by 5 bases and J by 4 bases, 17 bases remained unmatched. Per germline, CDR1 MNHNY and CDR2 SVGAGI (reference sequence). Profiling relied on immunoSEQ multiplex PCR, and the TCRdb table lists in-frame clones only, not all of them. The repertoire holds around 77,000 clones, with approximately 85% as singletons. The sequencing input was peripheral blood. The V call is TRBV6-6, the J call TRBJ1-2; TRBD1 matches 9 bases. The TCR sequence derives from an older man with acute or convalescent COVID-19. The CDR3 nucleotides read TGTGCCAGCAGTCCCGGACAGGGGAACACTATAAGATCCTATGGCTACACCTTC. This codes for CASSPGQGNTIRSYGYTF.